The sequence of this T cell receptor (beta chain) was determined in a study of cytomegalovirus exposure and HLA in healthy donors. Study overall: Researchers previously reported finding 90 million to 120 million unique TCR beta sequences from 170 million or so T cells. Membership in the Caucasian-associated ancestry cluster was found for 81% of fewer than 450 genotyped donors.

The PCR used 60 Vbeta and 13 Jbeta primers. Assay used: immunoSEQ multiplex PCR; TCRdb lists only in-frame clones, some missing. The sample has about 160,000 clones, around 79% seen once; the top ten hold over 0.95%. V was clipped by 4 bases and J by 7 bases, with 11 bases between them. This CDR3 spans 13 amino acids. The germline CDR1 and CDR2 sequences are SGHTA and FQGTGA. The chain combines TRBV7-3 with TRBJ2-1; D perhaps matches TRBD2 (6 bases). The sequence derives from a woman aged 45-59 years in good health and CMV-seropositive. Sequenced input: PBMCs. The CDR3 protein is CASSSARGNEQFF. The CDR3 DNA reads as TGTGCCAGCAGCTCCGCGCGGGGTAATGAGCAGTTCTTC.